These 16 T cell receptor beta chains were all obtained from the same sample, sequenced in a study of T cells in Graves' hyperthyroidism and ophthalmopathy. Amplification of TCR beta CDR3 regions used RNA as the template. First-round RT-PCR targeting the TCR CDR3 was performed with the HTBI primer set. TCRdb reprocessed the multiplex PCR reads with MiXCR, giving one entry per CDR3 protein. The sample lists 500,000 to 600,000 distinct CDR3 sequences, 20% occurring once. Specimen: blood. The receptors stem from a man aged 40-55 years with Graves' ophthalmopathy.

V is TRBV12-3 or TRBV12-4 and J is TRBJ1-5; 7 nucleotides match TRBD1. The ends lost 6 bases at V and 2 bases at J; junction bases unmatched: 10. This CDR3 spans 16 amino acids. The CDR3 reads CASSTGTGVGNQPQHF. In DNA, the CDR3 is TGTGCCAGCAGCACAGGAACAGGGGTTGGCAATCAGCCCCAGCATTTT.

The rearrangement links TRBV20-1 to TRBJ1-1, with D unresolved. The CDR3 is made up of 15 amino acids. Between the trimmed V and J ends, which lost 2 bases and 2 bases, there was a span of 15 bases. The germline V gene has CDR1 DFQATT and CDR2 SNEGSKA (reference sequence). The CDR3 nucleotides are TGCAGTGCTAGACCCCCGCGGCAGATAAACACTGAAGCTTTCTTT. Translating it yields CSARPPRQINTEAFF.

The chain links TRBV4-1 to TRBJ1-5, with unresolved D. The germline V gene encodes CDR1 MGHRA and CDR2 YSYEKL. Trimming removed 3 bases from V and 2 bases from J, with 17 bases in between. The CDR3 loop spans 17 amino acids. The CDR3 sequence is CASSHFQSGRGNQPQHF. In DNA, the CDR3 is TGCGCCAGCAGCCACTTCCAGTCCGGGAGAGGCAATCAGCCCCAGCATTTT.

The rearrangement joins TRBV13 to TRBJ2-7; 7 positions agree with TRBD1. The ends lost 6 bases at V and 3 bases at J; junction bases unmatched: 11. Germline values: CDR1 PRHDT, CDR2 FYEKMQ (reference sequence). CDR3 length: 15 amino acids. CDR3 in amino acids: CASSNGQATNYEQYF. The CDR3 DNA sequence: TGTGCCAGCAGTAACGGACAGGCGACTAACTACGAGCAGTACTTC.

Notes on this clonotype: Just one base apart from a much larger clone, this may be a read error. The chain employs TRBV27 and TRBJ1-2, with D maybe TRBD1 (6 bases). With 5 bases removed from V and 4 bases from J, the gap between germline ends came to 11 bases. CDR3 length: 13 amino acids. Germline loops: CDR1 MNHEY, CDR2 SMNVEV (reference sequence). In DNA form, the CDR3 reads TGTGCCAGCAGTGATACAGGGATCTATGGCTACACCTTC. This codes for CASSDTGIYGYTF.

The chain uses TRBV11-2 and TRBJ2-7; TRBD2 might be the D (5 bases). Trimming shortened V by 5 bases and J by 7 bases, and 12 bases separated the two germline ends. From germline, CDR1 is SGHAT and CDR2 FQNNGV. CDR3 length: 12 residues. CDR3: CASSPSRTEQYF. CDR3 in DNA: TGTGCCAGCAGCCCGAGCCGGACTGAGCAGTACTTC. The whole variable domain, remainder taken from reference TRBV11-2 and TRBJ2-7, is EAGVAQSPRYKIIEKRQSVAFWCNPISGHATLYWYQQILGQGPKLLIQFQNNGVVDDSQLPKDRFSAERLKGVDSTLKIQPAKLEDSAVYLCASSPSRTEQYFGPGTRLTVT.

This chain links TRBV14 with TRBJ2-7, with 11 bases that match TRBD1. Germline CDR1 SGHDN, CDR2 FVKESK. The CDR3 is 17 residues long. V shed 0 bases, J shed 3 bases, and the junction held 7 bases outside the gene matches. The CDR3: CASSQDGEGTGGYEQYF. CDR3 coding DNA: TGTGCCAGCAGCCAAGATGGGGAAGGGACAGGGGGCTACGAGCAGTACTTC.

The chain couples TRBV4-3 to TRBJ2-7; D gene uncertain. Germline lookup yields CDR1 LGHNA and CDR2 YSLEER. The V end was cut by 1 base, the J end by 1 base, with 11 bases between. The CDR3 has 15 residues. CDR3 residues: CASSQGPDGSYEQYF. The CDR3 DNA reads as TGCGCCAGCAGCCAAGGGCCGGACGGGTCCTACGAGCAGTACTTC.

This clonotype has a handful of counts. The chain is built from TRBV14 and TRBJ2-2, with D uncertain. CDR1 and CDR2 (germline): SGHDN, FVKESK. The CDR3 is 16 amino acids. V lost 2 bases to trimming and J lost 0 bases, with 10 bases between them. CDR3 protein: CASSQPPSANTGELFF. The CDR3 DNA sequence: TGTGCCAGCAGCCAACCCCCGAGCGCGAACACCGGGGAGCTGTTTTTT.

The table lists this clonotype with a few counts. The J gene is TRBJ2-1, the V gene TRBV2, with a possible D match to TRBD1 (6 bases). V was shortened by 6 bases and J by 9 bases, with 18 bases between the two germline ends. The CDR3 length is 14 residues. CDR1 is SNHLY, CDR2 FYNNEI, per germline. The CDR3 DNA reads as TGTGCCAGCAGGGGGCCTTGGACCAGGGGTGAGCAGTTCTTC. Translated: CASRGPWTRGEQFF.

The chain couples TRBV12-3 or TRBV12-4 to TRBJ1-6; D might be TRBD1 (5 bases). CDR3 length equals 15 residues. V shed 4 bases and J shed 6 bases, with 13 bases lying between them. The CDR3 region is CASSSTEGPNSPLHF. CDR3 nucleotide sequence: TGTGCCAGCAGTTCGACCGAGGGACCTAATTCACCCCTCCACTTT.

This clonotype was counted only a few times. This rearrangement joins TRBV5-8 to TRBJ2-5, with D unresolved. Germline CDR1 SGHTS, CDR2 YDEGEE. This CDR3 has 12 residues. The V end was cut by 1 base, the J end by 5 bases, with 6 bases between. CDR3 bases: TGTGCCAGCAGCTTGCCCTCGGAGACCCAGTACTTC. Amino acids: CASSLPSETQYF. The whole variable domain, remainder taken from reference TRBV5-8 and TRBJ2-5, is EAGVTQSPTHLIKTRGQQATLRCSPISGHTSVYWYQQALGLGLQFLLWYDEGEERNRGNFPPRFSGRQFPNYSSELNVNALELEDSALYLCASSLPSETQYFGPGTRLLVL.

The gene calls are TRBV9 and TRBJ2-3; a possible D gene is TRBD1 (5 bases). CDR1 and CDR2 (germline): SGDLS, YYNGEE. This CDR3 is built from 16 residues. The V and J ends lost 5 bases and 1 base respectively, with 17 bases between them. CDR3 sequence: CASSRFPDRRTDTQYF. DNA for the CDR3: TGTGCCAGCAGTCGTTTCCCCGACAGACGCACAGATACGCAGTATTTT.

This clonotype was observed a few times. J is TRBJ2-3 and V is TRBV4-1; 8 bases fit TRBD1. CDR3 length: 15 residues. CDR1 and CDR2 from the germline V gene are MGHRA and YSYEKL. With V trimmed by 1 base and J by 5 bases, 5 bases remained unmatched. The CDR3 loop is CASSQATGVRDTQYF. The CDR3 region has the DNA TGCGCCAGCAGCCAAGCGACAGGGGTTAGAGATACGCAGTATTTT.

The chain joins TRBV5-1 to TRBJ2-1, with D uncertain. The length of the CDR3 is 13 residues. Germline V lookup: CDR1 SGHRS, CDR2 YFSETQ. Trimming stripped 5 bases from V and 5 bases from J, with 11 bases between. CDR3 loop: CASSIAIHNEQFF. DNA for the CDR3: TGCGCCAGCAGTATCGCAATCCACAATGAGCAGTTCTTC.

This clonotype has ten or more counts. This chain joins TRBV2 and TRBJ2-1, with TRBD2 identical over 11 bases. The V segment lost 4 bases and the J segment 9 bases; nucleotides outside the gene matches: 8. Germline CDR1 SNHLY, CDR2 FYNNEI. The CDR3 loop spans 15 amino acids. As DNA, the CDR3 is TGTGCCAGCAGTGGTGATAGCGGGGGGGCTGGTGAGCAGTTCTTC. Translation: CASSGDSGGAGEQFF.